This passage covers 29 T cell receptor beta chains from one sample sequenced in a study of follicular helper T cells after annual influenza vaccination. Generated by immunoSEQ multiplex PCR, the TCRdb table keeps only in-frame clones and is missing some. In the table there are about 9,400 clones, 70% to 85% of which are singletons. Time point denoted: 2015-2016 season, pre-vaccination. The sequenced sample was CXCR5+ CD38- circulating T follicular helper cells from blood, obtained on the day of influenza vaccination. Subset: circulating Tfh, non-naive CD4+CXCR5+PD-1+ (ICOS+CD38+ or ICOS-CD38-). The receptors come from an adult who received the influenza vaccine.

The V gene is TRBV28, the J gene TRBJ2-1, with 14 bases identical to TRBD2. The V gene end was trimmed by 7 bases and the J gene end by 10 bases; junction bases not matched to a gene: 6. Germline lookup yields CDR1 MDHEN and CDR2 SYDVKM. The CDR3 extends over 14 amino acids. The CDR3 sequence: CASIPGLAGEEQFF. In DNA form, the CDR3 reads TGTGCCAGCATTCCGGGACTAGCGGGAGAGGAGCAGTTCTTC.

The rearrangement links TRBV7-3 to TRBJ1-1; 9 bases agree with TRBD1. CDR1 is SGHTA, CDR2 FQGTGA, per germline. The V and J ends lost 2 bases and 10 bases, in that order; junction bases with no gene match: 8. This CDR3 is 14 amino acids long. The CDR3, as DNA: TGTGCCAGCAGCTTAGGGGCCGGGACAGGGAGAGCTTTCTTT. It codes for CASSLGAGTGRAFF.

The chain links TRBV5-1 to TRBJ1-2; 7 nucleotides agree with TRBD1. With V trimmed by 4 bases and J by 6 bases, 18 bases remained unmatched. The CDR3 is 17 residues long. CDR1 SGHRS and CDR2 YFSETQ come from the germline V gene. CDR3 DNA: TGCGCCAGCAGCCCTCGTTCCGATACGACAGGGCCCGATGGCTACACCTTC. It codes for CASSPRSDTTGPDGYTF.

This clone was counted once. The J gene is TRBJ2-1, the V gene TRBV28; 8 bases align to TRBD2. V lost 7 bases to trimming and J lost 0 bases; unmatched junction nucleotides: 8. There are 16 residues in the CDR3. Germline V gene lookup returns CDR1 MDHEN and CDR2 SYDVKM. CDR3: CASTLLAGSSYNEQFF. CDR3 sequence (DNA): TGTGCCAGCACCCTATTAGCGGGATCCTCCTACAATGAGCAGTTCTTC.

The J gene is TRBJ1-3, the V gene TRBV28; D is possibly TRBD1 (5 bases). The CDR3 is 17 amino acids. Germline assignment: CDR1 MDHEN and CDR2 SYDVKM. Trimming pared 5 bases from V and 0 bases from J, leaving 17 bases between. The CDR3 DNA follows: TGTGCCAGCAGTCCCTTTGAAGGGGTTGACTCTGGAAACACCATATATTTT. Translation: CASSPFEGVDSGNTIYF. The variable domain in full, completed from reference TRBV28 and TRBJ1-3, reads DVKVTQSSRYLVKRTGEKVFLECVQDMDHENMFWYRQDPGLGLRLIYFSYDVKMKEKGDIPEGYSVSREKKERFSLILESASTNQTSMYLCASSPFEGVDSGNTIYFGEGSWLTVV.

The rearrangement uses TRBV5-1 and TRBJ1-1, with a possible D match to TRBD1 (6 bases). The germline V and J ends were trimmed by 2 bases and 4 bases, with 18 bases remaining between them. CDR3 length: 16 residues. Germline CDR1 reads SGHRS; CDR2 reads YFSETQ. The DNA of the CDR3 is TGCGCCAGCAGCTTCCAGCACGGACAGCGTGGCACTGAAGCTTTCTTT. Translated: CASSFQHGQRGTEAFF.

The gene calls are TRBV6-5 and TRBJ2-7; no clear D. The V end lost 1 base, the J end lost 3 bases, and 16 bases lay between the germline ends. Germline CDR1 reads MNHEY; CDR2 reads SVGAGI. The CDR3 runs 16 residues. The CDR3 DNA follows: TGTGCCAGCAGTTACTTGGTACCGATCTCAAACTACGAGCAGTACTTC. Translating gives CASSYLVPISNYEQYF.

This chain links TRBV5-1 with TRBJ1-2, with TRBD1 identical over 10 bases. Germline CDR1 is SGHRS and CDR2 is YFSETQ. Germline trimming cut 5 bases from V and 2 bases from J; bases unmatched to any gene: 12. CDR3 length: 17 amino acids. CDR3 sequence (DNA): TGCGCCAGCAGTTTTGGGGGGACAGGGGATTGGAACTATGGCTACACCTTC. The encoded protein is CASSFGGTGDWNYGYTF.

This clone was observed a few times. This chain links TRBV6-1 with TRBJ1-5, with D possibly being TRBD1 (6 bases). The V end was cut by 7 bases, the J end by 6 bases, with 13 bases between. The CDR3 is 13 residues long. Germline loops: CDR1 MNHNS, CDR2 SASEGT. This chain's CDR3 is CASIGGLGQPQHF. CDR3 bases: TGTGCCAGCATTGGGGGGCTAGGTCAGCCCCAGCATTTT.

This clone was observed once. The CDR3 reads CASSLVSTANYGYTF. CDR3 coding DNA: TGTGCCAGCAGTTTAGTCAGCACAGCTAACTATGGCTACACCTTC. This chain uses TRBV28 with TRBJ1-2; D is unclear. The CDR3 loop spans 15 amino acids. Germline V CDR1 and CDR2: MDHEN, SYDVKM. V lost 2 bases and J lost 0, with 10 bases in between.

This chain links TRBV10-3 with TRBJ1-4; the D is unclear. The CDR3 is 16 amino acids. Per germline, CDR1 ENHRY and CDR2 SYGVKD. Deletions cut 0 bases from V and 0 bases from J, with 8 bases between. CDR3 DNA sequence: TGTGCCATCAGTGAGTCGGAGGCCACAACTAATGAAAAACTGTTTTTT. It is translated as CAISESEATTNEKLFF.

V gene TRBV6-5 combines with J gene TRBJ1-2; D remains unclear. Trimming cost V 0 bases and J 4 bases, with 9 bases left between them. CDR1 and CDR2 from the germline V gene are MNHEY and SVGAGI. CDR3 size: 14 residues. CDR3 region: CASSYSGAGYGYTF. In nucleotides, the CDR3 is TGTGCCAGCAGTTACTCAGGTGCGGGCTATGGCTACACCTTC.

This sequence joins TRBV4-2 and TRBJ2-3; a weak D match, TRBD1 (7 bases). The CDR3 runs 16 residues. Trimming cost V 4 bases and J 3 bases, with 17 bases left between them. Germline lookup yields CDR1 LGHNA and CDR2 YNFKEQ. The CDR3 DNA reads as TGTGCCAGCAGCCGGGGAGAGGGGGCGGGGACAGATACGCAGTATTTT. Translating gives CASSRGEGAGTDTQYF.

This chain joins TRBV19 and TRBJ1-5; D is uncertain. V was clipped by 5 bases and J by 3 bases, with 8 bases between them. The CDR3 totals 13 residues. CDR1 and CDR2 from the germline V gene are LNHDA and SQIVND (reference sequence). CDR3 sequence (DNA): TGTGCCAGTAGTTGGCAGATCAATCAGCCCCAGCATTTT. It is translated as CASSWQINQPQHF.

The chain couples TRBV6-6 to TRBJ1-1; a weak D match, TRBD1 (5 bases). The CDR3 has 13 residues. Germline CDR1 reads MNHNY; CDR2 reads SVGAGI (reference sequence). V lost 5 bases, J lost 0 bases, and 7 bases lay in between. The CDR3 spells CASSRTLNTEAFF. The CDR3 nucleotides are TGTGCCAGCAGTCGGACATTGAACACTGAAGCTTTCTTT.

The rearrangement uses TRBV5-1 and TRBJ2-2; a weak D match, TRBD1 (6 bases). Trimming took off 1 base at V and 1 base at J, with 11 bases between the two ends. The length of the CDR3 is 16 residues. CDR1 is SGHRS and CDR2 is YFSETQ in the germline V gene. The CDR3 nucleotides are TGCGCCAGCAGCTTGATACAGGGTGGGAACACCGGGGAGCTGTTTTTT. Translated, it gives CASSLIQGGNTGELFF.

The chain joins TRBV29-1 to TRBJ2-1; maybe TRBD2 (6 bases). Looked up from germline, CDR1 is SQVTM and CDR2 is ANQGSEA. This CDR3 contains 14 residues. The V gene lost 4 bases and the J gene lost 3 bases, with 13 bases spanning the gap. The chain's CDR3 is CSVVGTDYYNEQFF. The CDR3 DNA reads as TGCAGCGTTGTTGGCACGGACTACTACAATGAGCAGTTCTTC.

This chain uses TRBV9 with TRBJ2-3; D perhaps matches TRBD2 (5 bases). The CDR3 has 18 amino acids. Trimming removed 0 bases at V and 9 bases at J, with 26 bases between. Germline values: CDR1 SGDLS, CDR2 YYNGEE. CDR3 sequence: CASSVGLSDSGLHGTQYF. The CDR3 nucleotides are TGTGCCAGCAGCGTAGGGCTGTCGGATTCGGGATTACACGGAACGCAGTATTTT.

This chain uses TRBV7-2 with TRBJ1-2; D is unresolved. This CDR3 region has 16 residues. Germline-derived CDR1 and CDR2 are SGHTA and FQGNSA. V lost 1 base to trimming and J lost 4 bases, with 16 bases between them. The CDR3 loop is CASSLGGNREIYGYTF. The CDR3 DNA follows: TGTGCCAGCAGCTTAGGTGGTAACCGAGAAATCTATGGCTACACCTTC.

The chain has TRBV5-1 and TRBJ2-5; D is tentatively TRBD1 or TRBD2 (5 bases each). Germline lookup yields CDR1 SGHRS and CDR2 YFSETQ. The CDR3 spans 15 residues. The V gene lost 4 bases and the J gene lost 2 bases, with 15 bases spanning the gap. The CDR3 loop is CASSNYGTEQETQYF. The CDR3 DNA sequence: TGCGCCAGCAGCAACTACGGGACGGAACAAGAGACCCAGTACTTC.

V is TRBV18 and J is TRBJ1-3, with D tentatively TRBD1 (6 bases). CDR3 size: 15 residues. V was pared by 4 bases and J by 2 bases, with 12 bases between. Germline V gives CDR1 KGHSH, CDR2 LQKENI. The chain's CDR3 is CASSREGGPGNTIYF. DNA of the CDR3: TGTGCCAGCTCACGAGAAGGGGGGCCTGGAAACACCATATATTTT.

J is TRBJ2-1 and V is TRBV7-8, with 7 bases matching TRBD2. V shed 2 bases, J shed 9 bases, and the junction held 10 bases outside the gene matches. The CDR3 length is 15 residues. Per germline, CDR1 SGHVS and CDR2 FQNEAQ. CDR3 in DNA: TGTGCCAGCAGCTTACGGCTAGCGGAACCCGGTGAGCAGTTCTTC. This sequence encodes CASSLRLAEPGEQFF.

V gene TRBV7-3 combines with J gene TRBJ1-2; 10 nucleotides line up with TRBD1. Germline V CDR1 and CDR2: SGHTA, FQGTGA. V trimming: 5 bases; J trimming: 8 bases; junction bases outside the gene matches: 11. This CDR3 has 15 residues. The CDR3 reads CASSLRTGGDGGYTF. DNA of the CDR3: TGTGCCAGCAGCCTAAGGACAGGGGGTGACGGCGGCTACACCTTC.

The chain recombines TRBV7-8 with TRBJ1-2, with a tentative D call TRBD1 (5 bases). Trimming left V 4 bases short and J 4 bases short, with 10 bases between. This CDR3 spans 13 amino acids. Germline V gives CDR1 SGHVS, CDR2 FQNEAQ. The DNA for the CDR3 is TGTGCCAGCAGCTCGGGGCAGGGCTATGGCTACACCTTC. This gives the protein CASSSGQGYGYTF.

The V gene is TRBV9, the J gene TRBJ2-1, with D perhaps matching TRBD2 (5 bases). Germline loops: CDR1 SGDLS, CDR2 YYNGEE. This CDR3 is 14 amino acids long. V gave up 0 bases and J gave up 6 bases, with 10 bases separating them. DNA of the CDR3: TGTGCCAGCAGCGTAGGAGCTAGCTCCAATGAGCAGTTCTTC. Its translation is CASSVGASSNEQFF. Filled out from reference TRBV9 and TRBJ2-1, the complete variable domain reads DSGVTQTPKHLITATGQRVTLRCSPRSGDLSVYWYQQSLDQGLQFLIQYYNGEERAKGNILERFSAQQFPDLHSELNLSSLELGDSALYFCASSVGASSNEQFFGPGTRLTVL.

This clone showed up just once. J is TRBJ1-5 and V is TRBV7-9; D not certain. In germline, CDR1 is SEHNR, CDR2 FQNEAQ (reference sequence). The CDR3 is made up of 13 amino acids. V was trimmed by 3 bases and J by 1 base, leaving 4 bases between them. CDR3 loop: CASSLDSNQPQHF. The CDR3 bases are TGTGCCAGCAGCTTGGACAGCAATCAGCCCCAGCATTTT.

The chain joins TRBV5-1 to TRBJ2-1, with 9 nucleotides matching TRBD2. J gave up 7 bases and V 5 bases, and 19 bases lay outside the gene matches. CDR1 is SGHRS, CDR2 YFSETQ, per germline. CDR3 size: 18 residues. CDR3: CASRRTSGLRDWENEQFF. The CDR3 nucleotides read TGCGCCAGCAGAAGAACTAGCGGGCTTAGGGATTGGGAGAATGAGCAGTTCTTC.

The chain joins TRBV7-4 to TRBJ1-5, with D perhaps matching TRBD1 (5 bases). V was clipped by 2 bases and J by 9 bases, with 23 bases between them. CDR3 size: 17 residues. Germline values: CDR1 SGHVT, CDR2 SQSDAQ. The CDR3 here is CASSLPQGSPGAGPQHF. In nucleotides, the CDR3 is TGTGCCAGCAGCTTACCTCAGGGTTCCCCTGGGGCTGGGCCCCAGCATTTT.

This clone is a singleton in its sample. This sequence joins TRBV7-3 and TRBJ2-1, with a possible D match to TRBD1 (5 bases). The CDR3 consists of 15 residues. The germline V gene has CDR1 SGHTA and CDR2 FQGTGA. Deletions cut 6 bases from V and 4 bases from J, with 16 bases between. The CDR3 is CASSLQGSNYNEQFF. CDR3 nucleotides: TGTGCCAGCAGTCTGCAGGGATCTAATTACAATGAGCAGTTCTTC.